Here is one T cell receptor (beta chain) with its context. Stated treatment: over 15 received Ad26.COV2.S at low or high dose, single or two shots; 5 received placebo; per-sample allocation not given. Collection of samples fell on day 63 after the first vaccine or placebo injection. Boston supplied an adult donor aged 18-55 years. Trimming removed 5 bases at V and 4 bases at J, with 14 bases between. CDR1 is MNHEY, CDR2 SVGAGI, per germline. This CDR3 contains 15 residues. This sample stems from a study of Ad26.COV2.S vaccination and SARS-CoV-2 variants. Sequenced by immunoSEQ multiplex PCR; TCRdb stores in-frame clones only, minus some. The profile shows around 450,000 clones, 90% of them singletons.

The specimen was peripheral blood, collected in a trial of Ad26.COV2.S vaccine versus placebo. The sequence was obtained from a person aged 18-60 years who received the Ad26.COV2.S COVID-19 vaccine or a placebo. V usage is TRBV6-5 and J usage is TRBJ2-2; a weak D match, TRBD2 (6 bases). The CDR3 coding sequence is TGTGCCAGCAGTATGGCAGGGCGGGGCACCGGGGAGCTGTTTTTT. Translating gives CASSMAGRGTGELFF.